The 18 T cell receptor beta chains reported below all come from one sample, sequenced in a study of T cell responses to AZD1222 COVID-19 vaccine. Repertoires were generated with immunoSEQ multiplex PCR, while TCRdb's copy carries only in-frame clones and drops some. The sample lists approximately 140,000 clones, about nine tenths seen once, with less than 3.5% in the top ten. Sample: peripheral blood, taken on day 0 of MenACWY control vaccination. These receptors came from an adult in good health.

The CDR3 DNA reads as TGTGCCAGCAGCCCTCAGGGTGGGGTGTATGGCTACACCTTC. It yields the protein CASSPQGGVYGYTF. The rearrangement links TRBV27 to TRBJ1-2; TRBD1 might be the D (5 bases). The CDR3 spans 14 residues. Germline V CDR1 and CDR2: MNHEY, SMNVEV (reference sequence). V was clipped by 6 bases and J by 5 bases, with 16 bases between them.

V is TRBV11-3 and J is TRBJ2-5, with 8 bases lining up with TRBD1. V lost 5 bases and J lost 4; bases outside the gene matches: 3. Germline values: CDR1 SGHNT, CDR2 YENEEA. The CDR3 loop spans 13 amino acids. Here the CDR3 DNA reads TGTGCCAGCAGCGACAGGGGCACAGAGACCCAGTACTTC. Translation gives CASSDRGTETQYF.

The chain's CDR3 is CASSMTASNQPQHF. The CDR3 DNA reads as TGTGCCAGTAGTATGACAGCTAGCAATCAGCCCCAGCATTTT. The genes are TRBV19 and TRBJ1-5; perhaps TRBD1 as D (5 bases). Per the germline V gene, CDR1 is LNHDA and CDR2 is SQIVND (reference sequence). V dropped 3 bases and J dropped 0 bases, with 6 bases sitting between them. The CDR3 totals 14 residues.

This clone came up once. V is TRBV5-5 and J is TRBJ2-2; TRBD1 matches at 7 bases. Germline assignment: CDR1 SGHKS and CDR2 YYEKEE (reference sequence). The CDR3 length is 14 residues. V shed 9 bases and J 3 bases; nucleotides not matched to a gene: 8. CDR3 sequence reads: CAKTLDRDTGELFF. The CDR3 coding sequence is TGTGCCAAGACCTTAGACAGGGACACCGGGGAGCTGTTTTTT.

This clone was counted a few times. The chain uses TRBV9 and TRBJ2-5, with D possibly TRBD1 on 6 matching bases. Germline-derived CDR1 and CDR2 are SGDLS and YYNGEE. The CDR3 has 17 amino acids. The V end lost 4 bases, the J end lost 5 bases, and 24 bases lay between the germline ends. This CDR3 reads CASSLESGQGLGETQYF. Written as DNA, the CDR3 is TGTGCCAGCAGCCTCGAGTCTGGGCAGGGGTTGGGGGAGACCCAGTACTTC.

The V and J genes are TRBV7-9 and TRBJ2-7, with TRBD1 matching over 8 bases. The CDR3 is 18 amino acids. V was pared by 4 bases and J by 3 bases, with 17 bases of the junction left unmatched. CDR1 is SEHNR, CDR2 FQNEAQ, per germline (reference sequence). CDR3 in DNA: TGTGCCAGCAGCTCCCGGCAGGGGGCGCGGAGGATCCTCTACGAGCAGTACTTC. Its protein is CASSSRQGARRILYEQYF.

J is TRBJ1-3 and V is TRBV28; TRBD1 might be the D (6 bases). In germline, CDR1 is MDHEN, CDR2 SYDVKM. Trimming removed 7 bases from V and 0 bases from J, with 19 bases in between. The CDR3 runs 17 residues. The CDR3 protein is CASNFGGTPNSGNTIYF. The CDR3 DNA follows: TGTGCCAGCAATTTCGGCGGGACACCTAACTCTGGAAACACCATATATTTT.

V usage is TRBV10-1 and J usage is TRBJ1-5, with 9 bases matching TRBD1. Trimming cost V 0 bases and J 4 bases; bases outside gene matches: 7. The germline V gene has CDR1 WNHNN and CDR2 SYGVQD (reference sequence). This CDR3 spans 17 amino acids. CDR3 in amino acids: CASSESWTGDLNQPQHF. CDR3 DNA sequence: TGCGCCAGCAGTGAGTCGTGGACAGGGGACCTAAATCAGCCCCAGCATTTT.

This chain joins TRBV5-1 and TRBJ2-3; D assignment may be TRBD1 or TRBD2 (6 bases each). The CDR3 contains 15 residues. V lost 4 bases and J 2 bases, leaving 14 bases between the germline ends. CDR1 and CDR2 from the germline V gene are SGHRS and YFSETQ. CDR3 protein: CASSDGGLPTDTQYF. The CDR3 DNA is TGCGCCAGCAGCGACGGGGGCCTACCCACAGATACGCAGTATTTT. Filled out from reference TRBV5-1 and TRBJ2-3, the complete variable domain reads KAGVTQTPRYLIKTRGQQVTLSCSPISGHRSVSWYQQTPGQGLQFLFEYFSETQRNKGNFPGRFSGRQFSNSRSEMNVSTLELGDSALYLCASSDGGLPTDTQYFGPGTRLTVL.

This chain links TRBV12-3 or TRBV12-4 with TRBJ2-7, with D hard to call. The CDR3 is 11 residues long. V was clipped by 6 bases and J by 3 bases, with 6 bases between them. The CDR3, as DNA: TGTGCCAGCAGCGCCCACTACGAGCAGTACTTC. It encodes CASSAHYEQYF.

This clone was seen a few times. The chain employs TRBV30 and TRBJ1-3; 7 bases agree with TRBD1. The CDR3 sequence is 14 residues long. From germline, CDR1 is GTSNPN and CDR2 SVGIG (reference sequence). The CDR3 sequence: CASHRDSSGNTIYF. The CDR3 region has the DNA TGTGCTAGCCACCGGGACAGCTCTGGAAACACCATATATTTT.

V is TRBV10-3 and J is TRBJ2-5; 14 bases match TRBD2. Germline V gene sequence: CDR1 ENHRY, CDR2 SYGVKD. Trimming cost V 2 bases and J 5 bases; bases outside gene matches: 7. The CDR3 runs 17 residues. The CDR3 DNA reads TGTGCCATCAGTGAGCCCCCGGGACTAGCGGGGGAGGAGACCCAGTACTTC. It yields the protein CAISEPPGLAGEETQYF.

The CDR3 here is CASTTFRDREPQHF. The CDR3 nucleotides read TGTGCCAGCACCACCTTCAGGGATCGGGAGCCCCAGCATTTT. The chain recombines TRBV28 with TRBJ1-5, with D possibly matching TRBD1 (5 bases). The ends were cut back, 7 bases at V and 8 bases at J, with 18 bases in the middle. The CDR3 runs to 14 residues. In germline, CDR1 is MDHEN, CDR2 SYDVKM.

This clone showed up just once. V and J are TRBV6-5 and TRBJ2-5; 7 nucleotides match TRBD2. Trimming at V came to 4 bases and at J to 5 bases, leaving 10 bases not matched to a gene. The germline gives CDR1 MNHEY, CDR2 SVGAGI. CDR3 length: 15 amino acids. CDR3 nucleotide sequence: TGTGCCAGCAGTTCAGAGGGAGGGCCACGGGAGACCCAGTACTTC. Its protein is CASSSEGGPRETQYF.

The chain carries TRBV27 and TRBJ2-6; 9 bases match TRBD1. The CDR3 is made up of 18 amino acids. V lost 1 base to trimming and J lost 2 bases; unmatched junction nucleotides: 6. Germline V lookup: CDR1 MNHEY, CDR2 SMNVEV (reference sequence). Written as DNA, the CDR3 is TGTGCCAGCAGTTTATGGGGGGACAGGGTAACTGGGGCCAACGTCCTGACTTTC. This encodes CASSLWGDRVTGANVLTF.

The chain has TRBV11-1 and TRBJ2-7; the match to TRBD1 covers 8 bases. This CDR3 comprises 14 residues. Germline CDR1 SGHAT, CDR2 FQDESV (reference sequence). Unmatched junction bases numbered 7, after V lost 5 bases and J lost 4 bases. CDR3 in amino acids: CASSPTGGYYEQYF. The CDR3 DNA reads TGTGCCAGCAGCCCAACAGGGGGGTATTACGAGCAGTACTTC. Combining the CDR3 with reference TRBV11-1 and TRBJ2-7 gives the whole variable domain EAEVAQSPRYKITEKSQAVAFWCDPISGHATLYWYRQILGQGPELLVQFQDESVVDDSQLPKDRFSAERLKGVDSTLKIQPAELGDSAMYLCASSPTGGYYEQYFGPGTRLTVT.

The rearrangement joins TRBV25-1 to TRBJ2-1; D is uncertain. Trimming took 10 bases from V and 7 from J, leaving 17 bases between them. Germline V lookup: CDR1 MGHDK, CDR2 SYGVNS. CDR3 length: 13 amino acids. Written as DNA, the CDR3 is TGTGCCACCAAGATAGGTGGTGGGAATGAGCAGTTCTTC. This sequence encodes CATKIGGGNEQFF.

The rearrangement uses TRBV19 and TRBJ2-1; D call uncertain. Per germline, CDR1 LNHDA and CDR2 SQIVND (reference sequence). With 5 bases removed from V and 3 bases from J, the gap between germline ends came to 8 bases. This CDR3 spans 13 amino acids. CDR3 DNA sequence: TGTGCCAGTAGTTATGGTAGCTACAATGAGCAGTTCTTC. This sequence encodes CASSYGSYNEQFF.